These 30 T cell receptor beta chains originate from one sample sequenced in a study of T cell repertoires in cytomegalovirus infection. The antigens of these receptors remain unknown. TCRdb used MiXCR to reprocess the reads, holding one entry per CDR3 protein. This table holds roughly 730,000 distinct CDR3 sequences, 30% to 35% found once. Sequencing was performed on cultured PBMCs, taken from culture after CMV antigen stimulation. These receptors were obtained from a human donor in good health (CMV status not recorded). Some clones in this sample may be carry-over from other donors' samples.

This clonotype was seen ten or more times. The V call is TRBV7-2, the J call TRBJ2-7, with TRBD2 identical over 11 bases. This CDR3 is built from 15 residues. In germline, CDR1 is SGHTA, CDR2 FQGNSA. V was pared by 1 base and J by 6 bases, with 5 bases of the junction left unmatched. CDR3 DNA sequence: TGTGCCAGCAGCTTAGTACTAGCGGGAGATCGCGAGCAGTACTTC. Its protein is CASSLVLAGDREQYF.

The gene calls are TRBV6-2 or TRBV6-3 and TRBJ2-1; 15 bases agree with TRBD2. The CDR3 loop spans 17 amino acids. CDR1 MNHEY and CDR2 SVGEGT come from the germline V gene. V lost 6 bases to trimming and J lost 6 bases; unmatched junction nucleotides: 9. The CDR3, as DNA: TGTGCCAGCAGCCGGACTAGCGGGAGGGCCATGGGCAATGAGCAGTTCTTC. Its protein product is CASSRTSGRAMGNEQFF.

The chain recombines TRBV29-1 with TRBJ2-2; D remains ambiguous. Germline V gene lookup returns CDR1 SQVTM and CDR2 ANQGSEA. Trimming removed 7 bases from V and 0 bases from J, with 3 bases in between. There are 11 residues in the CDR3. As DNA, the CDR3 is TGCAGCGCTACGAACACCGGGGAGCTGTTTTTT. This encodes CSATNTGELFF.

The CDR3 protein is CASKGTSGISYNEQFF. CDR3 nucleotides: TGTGCCAGCAAAGGGACTAGCGGGATAAGCTACAATGAGCAGTTCTTC. The chain has TRBV11-2 and TRBJ2-1; 13 nucleotides align to TRBD2. Unmatched junction bases numbered 6, after V lost 7 bases and J lost 3 bases. CDR3 length equals 16 residues. Looked up from germline, CDR1 is SGHAT and CDR2 is FQNNGV.

This chain's CDR3 is CASSYSMARGQYEQYF. CDR3 coding DNA: TGTGCCAGCAGTTACTCGATGGCCCGGGGCCAATACGAGCAGTACTTC. The V call is TRBV6-6, the J call TRBJ2-7, with D perhaps assigned TRBD1 or TRBD2 (5 bases each). Germline CDR1 MNHNY, CDR2 SVGAGI (reference sequence). Trimming took 0 bases from V and 4 from J, leaving 16 bases between them. The CDR3 spans 16 residues.

The gene calls are TRBV2 and TRBJ1-1; D is ambiguous. Per germline, CDR1 SNHLY and CDR2 FYNNEI. The CDR3 totals 14 residues. V was pared by 7 bases and J by 2 bases, with 14 bases between. CDR3 DNA sequence: TGTGCCAGCACTACTAGGACCCCAAACACTGAAGCTTTCTTT. Its protein product is CASTTRTPNTEAFF.

This chain links TRBV4-3 with TRBJ2-7; 8 bases are a match to TRBD2. V shed 5 bases, J shed 2 bases, and the junction held 5 bases outside the gene matches. This CDR3 has 14 amino acids. CDR1 and CDR2 (germline): LGHNA, YSLEER. The CDR3 loop reads CASSGGLGTYEQYF. CDR3 bases: TGCGCCAGCAGCGGGGGACTAGGGACCTACGAGCAGTACTTC.

J is TRBJ2-1 and V is TRBV7-8, with 7 bases matching TRBD1. Germline V gives CDR1 SGHVS, CDR2 FQNEAQ. The CDR3 has 15 amino acids. V lost 2 bases to trimming and J lost 7 bases; unmatched junction nucleotides: 8. The CDR3 DNA follows: TGTGCCAGCAGCTTAACAGGGGTCGGTGGTAATGAGCAGTTCTTC. Amino acid sequence: CASSLTGVGGNEQFF.

The CDR3: CASSLVGQGAYNEQFF. CDR3 nucleotide sequence: TGCGCCAGCAGCTTGGTAGGGCAGGGGGCATACAATGAGCAGTTCTTC. V gene TRBV5-1 combines with J gene TRBJ2-1; 8 bases match TRBD1. The CDR3 totals 16 residues. V was clipped by 0 bases and J by 4 bases; unmatched bases: 6. Germline V gene sequence: CDR1 SGHRS, CDR2 YFSETQ.

This clonotype appeared a few times. The rearrangement links TRBV5-6 to TRBJ2-3; TRBD2 aligns across 7 bases. This CDR3 region has 15 residues. V lost 2 bases to trimming and J lost 6 bases; unmatched junction nucleotides: 9. Looked up from germline, CDR1 is SGHDT and CDR2 is YYEEEE. Here the CDR3 reads CASSFDGRRGDTQYF. CDR3 DNA sequence: TGTGCCAGCAGCTTTGACGGACGGCGGGGGGATACGCAGTATTTT.

The V call is TRBV6-1, the J call TRBJ1-6; D not resolved. The V end was cut by 3 bases, the J end by 5 bases, with 14 bases between. Germline V gives CDR1 MNHNS, CDR2 SASEGT. There are 16 residues in the CDR3. CDR3 nucleotides: TGTGCCAGCAGTGAGTGGACCGTCCCCCATAATTCACCCCTCCACTTT. It codes for CASSEWTVPHNSPLHF.

The CDR3 DNA sequence: TGTGCCAGCAGCCCCGGGACAGTTCATCAGCCCCAGCATTTT. It encodes CASSPGTVHQPQHF. The V call is TRBV7-9, the J call TRBJ1-5; 7 bases agree with TRBD1. CDR3 length: 14 residues. CDR1 SEHNR and CDR2 FQNEAQ come from the germline V gene (reference sequence). With V trimmed by 5 bases and J by 5 bases, 6 bases remained unmatched.

The chain carries TRBV2 and TRBJ1-6; D unresolved. The V end lost 2 bases, the J end lost 11 bases, and 10 bases lay between the germline ends. The CDR3 sequence is 13 residues long. Germline assignment: CDR1 SNHLY and CDR2 FYNNEI. For the CDR3, the DNA is TGTGCCAGCAGTGAACGGTTGCAGGCACCCCTCCACTTT. Residues: CASSERLQAPLHF.

The sample holds a few counts of this clonotype. CDR3 sequence reads: CASSPVDRGGYEQYF. The CDR3 DNA reads TGTGCCAGCAGCCCTGTGGACAGGGGTGGGTACGAGCAGTACTTC. The rearrangement joins TRBV7-9 to TRBJ2-7; the match to TRBD1 covers 9 bases. Germline V gene lookup returns CDR1 SEHNR and CDR2 FQNEAQ (reference sequence). The CDR3 runs 15 residues. The ends lost 5 bases at V and 4 bases at J; junction bases unmatched: 9.

V and J are TRBV20-1 and TRBJ2-3; 10 bases are a match to TRBD2. Per the germline V gene, CDR1 is DFQATT and CDR2 is SNEGSKA (reference sequence). The junction had 6 bases not matched to a gene; V was cut back by 1 base and J by 5 bases. The CDR3 is 15 amino acids. CDR3 in DNA: TGCAGTGCTAGAGTCCCTAGCGGGGGACAAGATACGCAGTATTTT. It encodes CSARVPSGGQDTQYF.

This clonotype was counted once. The V and J genes are TRBV20-1 and TRBJ1-3; maybe TRBD1 (5 bases). The V gene's germline CDR1 is DFQATT and CDR2 SNEGSKA (reference sequence). Trimming took off 5 bases at V and 0 bases at J, with 11 bases between the two ends. The CDR3 covers 14 residues. CDR3: CSASRGYSGNTIYF. For the CDR3, the DNA is TGCAGTGCTTCGAGGGGCTACTCTGGAAACACCATATATTTT.

The rearrangement joins TRBV6-5 to TRBJ2-5, with a possible D match to TRBD2 (6 bases). Trimming left V 5 bases short and J 2 bases short, with 18 bases between. CDR1 is MNHEY, CDR2 SVGAGI, per germline. There are 16 residues in the CDR3. In DNA form, the CDR3 reads TGTGCCAGCAGTACCCGCGGCTCTGGGGGGCAAGAGACCCAGTACTTC. It codes for CASSTRGSGGQETQYF.

This sequence joins TRBV19 and TRBJ1-1; D remains unclear. CDR3 length: 12 amino acids. From germline, CDR1 is LNHDA and CDR2 SQIVND (reference sequence). V was clipped by 4 bases and J by 4 bases, with 7 bases between them. CDR3 sequence (DNA): TGTGCCAGTAGTACCTCAGGCACTGAAGCTTTCTTT. Amino acid sequence: CASSTSGTEAFF.

The rearrangement joins TRBV6-2 or TRBV6-3 to TRBJ2-3; D unclear. Trimming shortened V by 1 base and J by 6 bases, and 11 bases separated the two germline ends. The length of the CDR3 is 14 residues. Germline-derived CDR1 and CDR2 are MNHEY and SVGEGT. The CDR3 DNA reads as TGTGCCAGCAGTTACTTCCGCGACTCCGATACGCAGTATTTT. Amino acids: CASSYFRDSDTQYF.

The J gene is TRBJ2-6, the V gene TRBV5-1, with 7 bases matching TRBD1. Germline-derived CDR1 and CDR2 are SGHRS and YFSETQ. Trimming took 5 bases from V and 1 from J; bases not matched to a gene: 3. The CDR3 is 15 amino acids. This CDR3 reads CASRATGSGANVLTF. The CDR3 nucleotides are TGCGCCAGCAGGGCGACAGGGTCTGGGGCCAACGTCCTGACTTTC.

This clonotype was seen a single time. At one boundary the junction diverges from the germline segment, which might be a read error. This chain uses TRBV5-1 with TRBJ2-7; 7 bases align to TRBD2. CDR3 length: 15 residues. Germline V gene lookup returns CDR1 SGHRS and CDR2 YFSETQ. As DNA, the CDR3 is TGCGCCAGCAGGTTGGGACTACGCGGTACCTACGAGCAGTACTTC. It translates to CASRLGLRGTYEQYF.

This clonotype was observed a few times. The rearrangement joins TRBV6-1 to TRBJ1-6; 7 bases are a match to TRBD1. V dropped 2 bases and J dropped 0; count of bases not matched to a gene: 4. This CDR3 comprises 17 residues. The germline V gene encodes CDR1 MNHNS and CDR2 SASEGT. CDR3 loop: CASSEQGESSYNSPLHF. DNA of the CDR3: TGTGCCAGCAGTGAACAGGGGGAGAGCTCCTATAATTCACCCCTCCACTTT.

The genes are TRBV6-8 and TRBJ2-3; D possibly matches TRBD1 or TRBD2 (6 bases each). Trimming shortened V by 4 bases and J by 6 bases, and 11 bases separated the two germline ends. The germline V gene encodes CDR1 MNHGY and CDR2 SAAAGT. This CDR3 region has 13 residues. CDR3 sequence: CASSWRGKDTQYF. The CDR3 coding sequence is TGTGCCAGCAGTTGGAGGGGGAAGGATACGCAGTATTTT.

The V gene is TRBV7-9, the J gene TRBJ2-1, with TRBD1 as a possible D gene (6 bases). Trimming stripped 5 bases from V and 8 bases from J, with 13 bases between. The CDR3 contains 13 residues. CDR1 is SEHNR, CDR2 FQNEAQ, per germline (reference sequence). CDR3 in DNA: TGTGCCAGCAGCCCAAAAACAGGGTATGAGCAGTTCTTC. It encodes CASSPKTGYEQFF.

This clonotype was seen ten or more times. CDR3 residues: CASSLLAGSNTGELFF. The CDR3 nucleotides read TGTGCCAGCAGCTTGCTAGCGGGATCGAACACCGGGGAGCTGTTTTTT. This chain connects TRBV7-2 to TRBJ2-2; TRBD2 matches 9 bases. The CDR3 is made up of 16 amino acids. Germline V gene sequence: CDR1 SGHTA, CDR2 FQGNSA. J lost 0 bases, V lost 3 bases, and 2 bases had no gene match.

The V gene is TRBV20-1, the J gene TRBJ2-5, with no clear D. Trimming shortened V by 2 bases and J by 2 bases, and 9 bases separated the two germline ends. CDR3 size: 13 residues. The germline gives CDR1 DFQATT, CDR2 SNEGSKA (reference sequence). In nucleotides, the CDR3 is TGCAGTGCTAGAAAGGGTCAGCAAGAGACCCAGTACTTC. Amino acid sequence: CSARKGQQETQYF.

The rearrangement uses TRBV7-9 and TRBJ2-7; D is undetermined. Germline-derived CDR1 and CDR2 are SEHNR and FQNEAQ (reference sequence). CDR3 size: 14 residues. The ends were cut back, 2 bases at V and 3 bases at J, with 11 bases in the middle. CDR3 residues: CASSLYPRDYEQYF. The CDR3 nucleotides are TGTGCCAGCAGCTTATACCCACGAGACTACGAGCAGTACTTC.

This clonotype was found a few times. The V gene is TRBV20-1, the J gene TRBJ2-3, with TRBD2 as a possible D gene (6 bases). Trimming took 3 bases from V and 0 from J, leaving 10 bases between them. The CDR3 has 14 amino acids. Looked up from germline, CDR1 is DFQATT and CDR2 is SNEGSKA (reference sequence). CDR3 loop: CSASVAESTDTQYF. The CDR3 DNA sequence: TGCAGTGCTAGTGTAGCGGAGAGCACAGATACGCAGTATTTT.

This clonotype was found a few times. This chain uses TRBV6-1 with TRBJ1-2; TRBD1 is a possible D gene (5 bases). The CDR3 covers 15 residues. Germline V gene sequence: CDR1 MNHNS, CDR2 SASEGT. V lost 2 bases and J 5 bases, leaving 15 bases between the germline ends. The CDR3 DNA sequence: TGTGCCAGCAGTGAACTTTCGGGGGTTGGATATGGCTACACCTTC. This sequence encodes CASSELSGVGYGYTF.

J is TRBJ2-3 and V is TRBV19; 7 bases are a match to TRBD2. Germline CDR1 reads LNHDA; CDR2 reads SQIVND (reference sequence). The CDR3 is 15 residues long. J was trimmed by 0 bases and V by 4 bases; bases with no gene match: 4. CDR3 nucleotides: TGTGCCAGTAGTACCGGGGGGTCTAGCACAGATACGCAGTATTTT. Amino acids: CASSTGGSSTDTQYF.